This T cell receptor beta chain was documented in a study of cytomegalovirus exposure and HLA in healthy donors. Germline V lookup: CDR1 SEHNR, CDR2 FQNEAQ (reference sequence). The CDR3 has 18 amino acids. The ends lost 6 bases at V and 0 bases at J; junction bases unmatched: 5. PCR was performed using 60 Vbeta and 13 Jbeta primers. This table comes from immunoSEQ multiplex PCR, and its TCRdb copy is limited to in-frame clones, with some not included. The sample lists 100,000 to 150,000 clones; roughly 79% were seen once. This clone was detected once. Material: PBMCs. The receptor was isolated from a woman aged 45-65 years in good health and CMV-seronegative. The chain combines TRBV7-9 with TRBJ2-1; 16 nucleotides agree with TRBD2. The CDR3 region has the DNA TGTGCCAGCAGTCCGGGACTAGCGGGAGGGAGCTCCTACAATGAGCAGTTCTTC. It yields the protein CASSPGLAGGSSYNEQFF.